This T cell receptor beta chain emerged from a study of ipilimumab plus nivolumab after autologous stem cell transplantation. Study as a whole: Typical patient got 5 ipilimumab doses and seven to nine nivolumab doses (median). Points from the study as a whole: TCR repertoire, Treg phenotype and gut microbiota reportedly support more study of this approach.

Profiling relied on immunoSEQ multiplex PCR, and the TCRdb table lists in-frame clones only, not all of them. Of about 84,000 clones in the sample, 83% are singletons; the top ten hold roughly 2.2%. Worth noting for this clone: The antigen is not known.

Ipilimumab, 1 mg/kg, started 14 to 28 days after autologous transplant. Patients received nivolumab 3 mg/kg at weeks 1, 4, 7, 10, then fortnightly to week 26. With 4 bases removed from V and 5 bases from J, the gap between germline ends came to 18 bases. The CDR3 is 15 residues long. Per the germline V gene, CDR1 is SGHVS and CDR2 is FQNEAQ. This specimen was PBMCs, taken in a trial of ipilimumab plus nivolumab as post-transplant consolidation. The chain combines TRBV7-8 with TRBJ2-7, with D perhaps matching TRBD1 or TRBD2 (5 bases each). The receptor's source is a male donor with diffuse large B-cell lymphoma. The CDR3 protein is CASSSGFREGHEQYF. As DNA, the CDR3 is TGTGCCAGCAGCTCGGGGTTCAGGGAAGGACACGAGCAGTACTTC.